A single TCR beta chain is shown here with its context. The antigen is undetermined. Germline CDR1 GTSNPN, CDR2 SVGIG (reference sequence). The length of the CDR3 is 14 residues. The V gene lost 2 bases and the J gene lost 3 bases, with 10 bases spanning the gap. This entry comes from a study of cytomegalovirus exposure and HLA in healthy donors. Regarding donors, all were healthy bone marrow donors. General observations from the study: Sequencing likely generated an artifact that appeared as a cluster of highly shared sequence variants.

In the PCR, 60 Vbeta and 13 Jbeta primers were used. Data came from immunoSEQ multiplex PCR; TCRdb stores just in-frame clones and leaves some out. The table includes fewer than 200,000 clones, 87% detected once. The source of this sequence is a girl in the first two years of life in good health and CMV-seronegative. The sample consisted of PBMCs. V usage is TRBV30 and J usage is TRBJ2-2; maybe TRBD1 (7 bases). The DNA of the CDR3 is TGTGCCTGGAGTCCCAGGGGGGACACCGGGGAGCTGTTTTTT. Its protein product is CAWSPRGDTGELFF.